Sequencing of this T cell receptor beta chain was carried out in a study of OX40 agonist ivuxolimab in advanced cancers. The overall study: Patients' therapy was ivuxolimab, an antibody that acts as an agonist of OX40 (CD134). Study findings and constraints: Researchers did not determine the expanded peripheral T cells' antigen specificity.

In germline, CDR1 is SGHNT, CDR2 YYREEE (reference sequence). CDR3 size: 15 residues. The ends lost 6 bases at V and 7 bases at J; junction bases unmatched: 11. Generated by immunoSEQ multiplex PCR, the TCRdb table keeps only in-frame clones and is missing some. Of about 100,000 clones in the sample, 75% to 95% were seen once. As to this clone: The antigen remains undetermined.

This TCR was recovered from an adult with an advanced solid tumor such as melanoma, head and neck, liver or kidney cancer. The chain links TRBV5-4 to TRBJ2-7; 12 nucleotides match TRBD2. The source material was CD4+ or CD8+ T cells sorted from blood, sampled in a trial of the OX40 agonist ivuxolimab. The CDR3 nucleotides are TGTGCCAGCACCCTCCGACTAGCGGGAGATGAAGAGCAGTACTTC. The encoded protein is CASTLRLAGDEEQYF.